This T cell receptor (beta chain) was sequenced during a study of cytomegalovirus exposure and HLA in healthy donors. PCR used 60 Vbeta primers and 13 Jbeta primers. This table comes from immunoSEQ multiplex PCR, and its TCRdb copy is limited to in-frame clones, with some not included. The profile shows under 250,000 clones, around 80% of them singletons. The CDR3 spans 14 residues. Germline assignment: CDR1 SGDLS and CDR2 YYNGEE. V lost 0 bases and J 6 bases, leaving 9 bases between the germline ends. This sequence was found in a woman in her sixties in good health and CMV-seropositive. Sequenced input: PBMCs. V usage is TRBV9 and J usage is TRBJ2-2; D call uncertain. The CDR3, as DNA: TGTGCCAGCAGCGTAGAACCCGGTCCCGGGGAGCTGTTTTTT. It is translated as CASSVEPGPGELFF.